A selection of T cell receptor beta chains follows, all from one sample in a study of T cells in Graves' hyperthyroidism and ophthalmopathy. TCRdb ran MiXCR on the multiplex PCR reads and lists one entry per CDR3 protein. The repertoire holds hundreds of thousands of distinct CDR3 sequences, with just over 35% as singletons. The source material was blood. Receptors were obtained from a woman between 40 and 55 years old with Graves' hyperthyroidism. CDR3s include the opening cysteine and the closing phenylalanine or tryptophan. Fields, in order: J gene, V gene, CDR3 protein.

TRBJ2-5	TRBV25-1	CASSDGARETQYF
TRBJ1-5	TRBV6-1	CASSPRGSPNQPQHF
TRBJ1-1	TRBV7-3	CASSSPGQRTTEAFF
TRBJ2-7	TRBV6-6	CASSYSGTAYEQYF
TRBJ1-2	TRBV6-5	CASSYSVDIWDYGYTF
TRBJ1-1	TRBV10-3	CAISGTQGEAFF
TRBJ1-2	TRBV29-1	CSGLDRGGGGYTF
TRBJ1-2	TRBV11-1	CASSPPADRGDYGYTF
TRBJ2-7	TRBV12-3/TRBV12-4	CASSPRFYEQYF
TRBJ1-4	TRBV10-2	CASSGRGRKGDEKLFF
TRBJ1-1	TRBV12-3/TRBV12-4	CASSFLGGKGNEAFF
TRBJ2-2	TRBV20-1	CSAMGTSDPELFF
TRBJ2-7	TRBV20-1	CSAEGKQTGRPEQYF
TRBJ1-2	TRBV6-2/TRBV6-3	CASSPNRVGHTF
TRBJ1-2	TRBV4-1	CASSQVGRDGYTF
TRBJ1-1	TRBV6-5	CATRVGENTEAFF
TRBJ1-2	TRBV19	CASRIRGAGNYGYTF
TRBJ2-5	TRBV5-1	CASSLGVAGASETQYF
TRBJ1-2	TRBV4-3	CASSQDLQAAGGYGYTF
TRBJ2-6	TRBV10-3	CAISEKVESSGANVLTF
TRBJ1-5	TRBV7-2	CASSLRAGDSNQPQHF
TRBJ2-7	TRBV7-9	CASSLVDVGFIGRGGYEQYF